Listed here are 18 T cell receptor beta chains from one sample, sequenced in a study of T cell changes during pregnancy in multiple sclerosis. Generated by immunoSEQ multiplex PCR, the TCRdb table keeps only in-frame clones and is missing some. The sample comprises 35,000 or so clones, about nine tenths of which are singletons, and approximately 4.6% rests with the top ten. Sequencing was performed on peripheral blood, taken in the second trimester of pregnancy. The receptor source for this set is a female donor in good health, enrolled as a control in a pregnancy study.

V is TRBV28 and J is TRBJ1-2, with D perhaps matching TRBD1 (6 bases). CDR1 and CDR2 from the germline V gene are MDHEN and SYDVKM. The germline V and J ends were trimmed by 6 bases and 7 bases, with 18 bases remaining between them. The CDR3 totals 14 residues. The CDR3 protein is CASRGAYFEGGYTF. The DNA of the CDR3 is TGTGCCAGCAGGGGGGCTTATTTTGAAGGTGGCTACACCTTC.

The rearrangement joins TRBV7-3 to TRBJ2-3; D gene ambiguous. The CDR3 contains 14 residues. CDR1 and CDR2 (germline): SGHTA, FQGTGA. Trimming cost V 2 bases and J 7 bases, with 13 bases left between them. CDR3 residues: CASSLPASGNTQYF. For the CDR3, the DNA is TGTGCCAGCAGCTTACCCGCTTCCGGTAATACGCAGTATTTT.

The J gene is TRBJ1-2, the V gene TRBV28, with D perhaps matching TRBD1 (5 bases). Trimming pared 2 bases from V and 7 bases from J, leaving 14 bases between. Germline V gives CDR1 MDHEN, CDR2 SYDVKM. The CDR3 consists of 14 residues. CDR3 nucleotide sequence: TGTGCCAGCAGTTTAGGGCTGGGGCGAGCTGGCTACACCTTC. The encoded protein is CASSLGLGRAGYTF.

V usage is TRBV27 and J usage is TRBJ2-2, with TRBD1 matching over 9 bases. The CDR3 has 17 residues. The junction had 7 bases not matched to a gene; V was cut back by 2 bases and J by 3 bases. CDR1 and CDR2 from the germline V gene are MNHEY and SMNVEV (reference sequence). This CDR3 reads CASSLRTGVSHTGELFF. The CDR3 coding sequence is TGTGCCAGCAGTTTACGGACAGGGGTATCGCACACCGGGGAGCTGTTTTTT.

The chain uses TRBV7-9 and TRBJ1-1, with 7 bases fitting TRBD1. The length of the CDR3 is 13 residues. In germline, CDR1 is SEHNR, CDR2 FQNEAQ (reference sequence). V lost 3 bases, J lost 5 bases, and 3 bases stayed unmatched. DNA of the CDR3: TGTGCCAGCAGCTTTGGACAGGAGACTGAAGCTTTCTTT. It yields the protein CASSFGQETEAFF.

The genes are TRBV7-2 and TRBJ2-7; D unclear. Germline CDR1 SGHTA, CDR2 FQGNSA. The CDR3 runs 14 residues. V was shortened by 1 base and J by 2 bases, with 9 bases between the two germline ends. As DNA, the CDR3 is TGTGCCAGCAGCTTAGGGTACTTAGCCTACGAGCAGTACTTC. It translates to CASSLGYLAYEQYF.

This clone has only one observation. Germline is not matched at one junction end, which may reflect a read error. The chain is built from TRBV4-3 and TRBJ2-7, with D uncertain. The length of the CDR3 is 13 residues. CDR1 and CDR2 from the germline V gene are LGHNA and YSLEER. The CDR3 loop reads CVSSQELVYEQYF. The CDR3 DNA sequence: TGCGTCAGCAGCCAAGAATTAGTCTACGAGCAGTACTTC.

The chain joins TRBV29-1 to TRBJ2-2; no firm D call. With 1 base removed from V and 1 base from J, the gap between germline ends came to 4 bases. Germline V CDR1 and CDR2: SQVTM, ANQGSEA. This CDR3 has 13 residues. The CDR3 reads CSVEAMNTGELFF. Here the CDR3 DNA reads TGCAGCGTTGAAGCAATGAACACCGGGGAGCTGTTTTTT.

This clone has a handful of counts. V and J are TRBV6-1 and TRBJ1-6, with 9 bases aligning to TRBD1. Trimming took 3 bases from V and 9 from J; bases not matched to a gene: 6. This CDR3 has 15 residues. CDR1 is MNHNS and CDR2 is SASEGT in the germline V gene. The CDR3 spells CASSDQTGGRSPLHF. In DNA, the CDR3 is TGTGCCAGCAGTGACCAGACAGGGGGTCGTTCACCCCTCCACTTT.

The chain is built from TRBV28 and TRBJ2-3; 8 bases are a match to TRBD1. The CDR3 length is 13 residues. The germline CDR1 and CDR2 sequences are MDHEN and SYDVKM. J was trimmed by 4 bases and V by 7 bases; bases with no gene match: 4. CDR3 sequence reads: CASTEDRADTQYF. The CDR3 bases are TGTGCCAGCACCGAGGACAGGGCAGATACGCAGTATTTT.

This chain joins TRBV5-6 and TRBJ1-4; a weak D match, TRBD1 (6 bases). The CDR3 has 15 amino acids. V was trimmed by 4 bases and J by 7 bases, leaving 17 bases between them. The germline CDR1 and CDR2 sequences are SGHDT and YYEEEE. The CDR3 sequence is CASSPRDNGFEKLFF. Written as DNA, the CDR3 is TGTGCCAGCAGCCCGAGGGACAACGGTTTTGAAAAACTGTTTTTT. The whole variable domain, filled in from reference TRBV5-6 and TRBJ1-4, reads DAGVTQSPTHLIKTRGQQVTLRCSPKSGHDTVSWYQQALGQGPQFIFQYYEEEERQRGNFPDRFSGHQFPNYSSELNVNALLLGDSALYLCASSPRDNGFEKLFFGSGTQLSVL.

The chain uses TRBV5-5 and TRBJ2-7; no definite D call. V shed 4 bases and J shed 0 bases, with 8 bases lying between them. The CDR3 has 13 amino acids. CDR1 is SGHKS, CDR2 YYEKEE, per germline (reference sequence). The CDR3 loop reads CASSALSSYEQYF. CDR3 nucleotide sequence: TGTGCCAGCAGCGCGTTAAGCTCCTACGAGCAGTACTTC.

The chain employs TRBV7-8 and TRBJ1-1, with D possibly matching TRBD1 (5 bases). Per the germline V gene, CDR1 is SGHVS and CDR2 is FQNEAQ. The CDR3 runs 15 residues. Trimming removed 1 base from V and 1 base from J, with 10 bases in between. The CDR3 protein is CASSLGYRRNTEAFF. The CDR3 DNA is TGTGCCAGCAGCTTAGGTTACAGGCGGAACACTGAAGCTTTCTTT.

The CDR3 nucleotides read TGCAGCGTTTTTGTACCGGGAGCCACAGATACGCAGTATTTT. The encoded protein is CSVFVPGATDTQYF. The gene calls are TRBV29-1 and TRBJ2-3; D perhaps matches TRBD2 (6 bases). Germline CDR1 and CDR2: SQVTM and ANQGSEA. This CDR3 comprises 14 residues. V was trimmed by 5 bases and J by 2 bases, leaving 14 bases between them.

This clone was counted a single time. V and J are TRBV29-1 and TRBJ2-1, with D unresolved. From germline, CDR1 is SQVTM and CDR2 ANQGSEA. This CDR3 contains 10 residues. Trimming removed 7 bases at V and 5 bases at J, with 6 bases between. The CDR3 spells CSGSDNEQFF. The DNA for the CDR3 is TGCAGCGGCTCAGACAATGAGCAGTTCTTC.

This chain joins TRBV11-2 and TRBJ2-7; 9 bases match TRBD1. Germline-derived CDR1 and CDR2 are SGHAT and FQNNGV. The CDR3 extends over 15 amino acids. V lost 4 bases and J lost 5; bases outside the gene matches: 9. CDR3: CASSSLRGTGHEQYF. In nucleotides, the CDR3 is TGTGCCAGCAGCTCCCTCCGGGGGACAGGGCACGAGCAGTACTTC.

The chain is built from TRBV7-2 and TRBJ2-1; 9 bases agree with TRBD1. Germline V gives CDR1 SGHTA, CDR2 FQGNSA. After removal of 0 bases from V and 2 bases from J, the junction contained 2 bases not matched to a gene. The CDR3 length is 16 residues. The CDR3 reads CASSLAGTGTYNEQFF. The CDR3 DNA reads TGTGCCAGCAGCTTAGCCGGGACAGGGACCTACAATGAGCAGTTCTTC.

The chain combines TRBV7-2 with TRBJ2-5, with 7 bases aligning to TRBD2. Trimming cost V 3 bases and J 2 bases; bases outside gene matches: 3. The germline V gene encodes CDR1 SGHTA and CDR2 FQGNSA. The CDR3 is 14 amino acids. CDR3 residues: CASSFPAGQETQYF. The CDR3 region has the DNA TGTGCCAGCAGCTTCCCAGCGGGGCAAGAGACCCAGTACTTC.